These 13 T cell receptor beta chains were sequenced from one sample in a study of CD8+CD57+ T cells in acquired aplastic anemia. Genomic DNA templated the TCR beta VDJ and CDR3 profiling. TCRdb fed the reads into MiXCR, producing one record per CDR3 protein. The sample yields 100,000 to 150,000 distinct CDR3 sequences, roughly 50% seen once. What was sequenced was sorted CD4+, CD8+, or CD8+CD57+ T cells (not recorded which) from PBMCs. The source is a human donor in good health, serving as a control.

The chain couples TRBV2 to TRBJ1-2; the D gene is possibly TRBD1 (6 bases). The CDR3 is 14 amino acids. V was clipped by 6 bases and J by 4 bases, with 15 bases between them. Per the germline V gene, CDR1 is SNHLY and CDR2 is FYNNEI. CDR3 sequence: CASRSSGALYGYTF. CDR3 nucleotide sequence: TGTGCCAGCAGGTCATCGGGGGCCCTCTATGGCTACACCTTC.

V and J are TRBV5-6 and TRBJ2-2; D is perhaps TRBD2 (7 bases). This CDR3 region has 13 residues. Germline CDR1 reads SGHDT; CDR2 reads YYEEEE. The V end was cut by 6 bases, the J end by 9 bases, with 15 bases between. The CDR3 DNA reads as TGTGCCAGCAAATACACGGGGGGCAGGGAGCTGTTTTTT. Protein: CASKYTGGRELFF.

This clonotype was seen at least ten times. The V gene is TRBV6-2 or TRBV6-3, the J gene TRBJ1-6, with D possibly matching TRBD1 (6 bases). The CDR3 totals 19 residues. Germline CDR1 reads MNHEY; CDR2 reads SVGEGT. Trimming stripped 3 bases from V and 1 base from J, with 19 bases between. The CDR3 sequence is CASSYYGTSPNSYNSPLHF. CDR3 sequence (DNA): TGTGCCAGCAGTTATTACGGGACAAGCCCTAATTCCTATAATTCACCCCTCCACTTT.

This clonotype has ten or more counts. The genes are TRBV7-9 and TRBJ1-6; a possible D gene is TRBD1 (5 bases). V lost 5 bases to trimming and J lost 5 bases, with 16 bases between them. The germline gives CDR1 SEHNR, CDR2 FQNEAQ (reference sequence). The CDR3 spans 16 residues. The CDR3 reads CASSPTAQGHNSPLHF. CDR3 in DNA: TGTGCCAGCAGCCCCACGGCCCAGGGTCATAATTCACCCCTCCACTTT.

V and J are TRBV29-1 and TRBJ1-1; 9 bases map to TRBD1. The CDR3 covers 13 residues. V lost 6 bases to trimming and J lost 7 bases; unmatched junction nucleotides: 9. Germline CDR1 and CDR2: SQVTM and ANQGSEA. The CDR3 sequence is CSVQQGARDEAFF. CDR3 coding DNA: TGCAGCGTCCAACAGGGGGCGAGGGATGAAGCTTTCTTT.

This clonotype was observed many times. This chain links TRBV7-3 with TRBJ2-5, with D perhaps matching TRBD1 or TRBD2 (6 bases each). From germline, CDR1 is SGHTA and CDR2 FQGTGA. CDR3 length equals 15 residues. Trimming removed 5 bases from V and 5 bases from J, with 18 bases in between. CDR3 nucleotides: TGTGCCAGCAGCCCTACAGGGAGGTATGGGGAGACCCAGTACTTC. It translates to CASSPTGRYGETQYF.

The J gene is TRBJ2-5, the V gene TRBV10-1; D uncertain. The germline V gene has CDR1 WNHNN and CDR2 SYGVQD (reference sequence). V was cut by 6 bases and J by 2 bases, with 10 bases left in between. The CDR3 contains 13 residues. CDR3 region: CASSWTQQETQYF. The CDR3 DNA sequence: TGCGCCAGCAGCTGGACCCAACAAGAGACCCAGTACTTC.

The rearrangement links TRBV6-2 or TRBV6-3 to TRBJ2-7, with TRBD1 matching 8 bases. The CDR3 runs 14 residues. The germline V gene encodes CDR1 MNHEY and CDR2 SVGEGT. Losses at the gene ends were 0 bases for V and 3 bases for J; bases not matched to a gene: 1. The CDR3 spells CASSYSGTGYEQYF. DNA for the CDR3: TGTGCCAGCAGTTACTCGGGGACAGGCTACGAGCAGTACTTC.

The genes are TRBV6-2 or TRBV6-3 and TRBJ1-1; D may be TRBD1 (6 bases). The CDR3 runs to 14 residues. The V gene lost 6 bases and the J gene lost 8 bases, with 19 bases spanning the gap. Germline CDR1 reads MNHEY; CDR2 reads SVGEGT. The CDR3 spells CASRPRGIGGEAFF. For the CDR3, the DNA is TGTGCCAGCAGACCCCGGGGGATAGGGGGGGAAGCTTTCTTT.

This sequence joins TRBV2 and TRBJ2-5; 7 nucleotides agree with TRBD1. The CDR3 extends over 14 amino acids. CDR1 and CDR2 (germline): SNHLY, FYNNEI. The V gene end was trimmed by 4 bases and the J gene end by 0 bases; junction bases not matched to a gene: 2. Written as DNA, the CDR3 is TGTGCCAGCAGTGCCGGGACAGACCAAGAGACCCAGTACTTC. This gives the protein CASSAGTDQETQYF.

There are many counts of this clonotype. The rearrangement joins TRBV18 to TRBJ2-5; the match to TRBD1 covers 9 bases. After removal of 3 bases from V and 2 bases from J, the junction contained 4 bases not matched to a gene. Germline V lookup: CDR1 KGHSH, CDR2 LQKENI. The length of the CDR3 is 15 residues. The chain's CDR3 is CASSPGGTGQETQYF. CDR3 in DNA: TGTGCCAGCTCACCTGGGGGGACAGGGCAAGAGACCCAGTACTTC.

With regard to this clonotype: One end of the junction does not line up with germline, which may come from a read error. The CDR3 nucleotides are TGTGCCAGCAGGATTAACTATGGCTGCACCTTC. Translated, it gives CASRINYGCTF. The rearrangement joins TRBV7-3 to TRBJ1-2, with D uncertain. The CDR3 sequence is 11 residues long. CDR1 and CDR2 from the germline V gene are SGHTA and FQGTGA.

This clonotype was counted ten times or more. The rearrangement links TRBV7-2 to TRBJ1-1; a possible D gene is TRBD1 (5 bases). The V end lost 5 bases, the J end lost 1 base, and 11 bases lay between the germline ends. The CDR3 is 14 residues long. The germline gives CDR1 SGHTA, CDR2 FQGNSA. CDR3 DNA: TGTGCCAGCAGCATAAGCACAGGGAACACTGAAGCTTTCTTT. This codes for CASSISTGNTEAFF. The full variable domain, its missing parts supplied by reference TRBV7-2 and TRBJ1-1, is GAGVSQSPSNKVTEKGKDVELRCDPISGHTALYWYRQSLGQGLEFLIYFQGNSAPDKSGLPSDRFSAERTGGSVSTLTIQRTQQEDSAVYLCASSISTGNTEAFFGQGTRLTVV.